These T cell receptor beta chains were read from a single sample in a study of blood T cell repertoires in COVID-19. TCRdb's copy holds only in-frame clones and misses some; the assay was immunoSEQ multiplex PCR. The sample comprises approximately 210,000 clones, around four fifths of which are singletons, and about 7.4% rests with the top ten. Sequencing was carried out using peripheral blood. The receptors were sampled from a woman aged 50 to 60 with acute or convalescent COVID-19. CDR3s include the opening cysteine and the closing phenylalanine or tryptophan. The D gene is left open where the match is weak. The size of a clone is reported for some rows only, either as once, few or many, or as a class for expanded clones.

V	J	D	length	size	CDR3	DNA
TRBV5-1	TRBJ2-5	NA	13	NA	CASSSSNQETQYF	TGCGCCAGCAGCTCATCCAATCAAGAGACCCAGTACTTC
TRBV30	TRBJ2-2	TRBD2	16	few	CAWTPGGGRGTGELFF	TGTGCCTGGACCCCCGGGGGCGGGAGGGGGACCGGGGAGCTGTTTTTT
TRBV3-1/TRBV3-2	TRBJ1-4	NA	15	NA	CASSLSLDGNEKLFF	TGTGCCAGCAGCCTCTCCCTAGATGGTAATGAAAAACTGTTTTTT
TRBV2	TRBJ1-2	NA	14	NA	CASSAMGDSGGYTF	TGTGCCAGCAGTGCAATGGGGGACTCGGGCGGCTACACCTTC
TRBV12-5	TRBJ1-1	NA	12	NA	CASGLVGDEAFF	TGTGCTAGTGGTTTGGTAGGGGATGAAGCTTTCTTT
TRBV3-1/TRBV3-2	TRBJ1-1	NA	14	once	CASSQVGVNTEAFF	TGTGCCAGCAGCCAAGTTGGAGTGAACACTGAAGCTTTCTTT
TRBV29-1	TRBJ1-1	NA	12	NA	CSVRGGMTEAFF	TGCAGCGTTAGGGGGGGTATGACTGAAGCTTTCTTT
TRBV2	TRBJ2-3	TRBD2	15	NA	CASMRLAGTAGTQYF	TGTGCCAGCATGAGACTAGCGGGAACCGCGGGTACGCAGTATTTT
TRBV6-5	TRBJ2-7	NA	14	NA	CASSSTGHSYEQYF	TGTGCCAGCAGTTCTACAGGGCACTCCTACGAGCAGTACTTC
TRBV28	TRBJ2-1	NA	14	NA	CASSLGGTPQVQFF	TGTGCCAGCAGTTTAGGAGGAACCCCGCAGGTGCAGTTCTTC
TRBV9	TRBJ1-4	TRBD1	13	NA	CASSGQGGEKLFF	TGTGCCAGCAGCGGACAGGGGGGTGAAAAACTGTTTTTT
TRBV5-1	TRBJ2-1	NA	14	NA	CASAGQSFYNEQFF	TGCGCCAGCGCTGGACAGAGTTTCTACAATGAGCAGTTCTTC
TRBV5-1	TRBJ2-1	TRBD1	15	NA	CASSLNRGLYNEQFF	TGCGCCAGCAGCTTGAACAGGGGGCTATACAATGAGCAGTTCTTC
TRBV24-1	TRBJ2-1	TRBD2	16	NA	CATSDWGLAGGGEQFF	TGTGCCACCAGTGATTGGGGACTAGCGGGAGGGGGTGAGCAGTTCTTC
TRBV5-5	TRBJ2-7	TRBD2	16	NA	CASSPVGAGGSYEQYF	TGTGCCAGCAGCCCCGTGGGGGCGGGGGGCTCCTACGAGCAGTACTTC
TRBV12-3/TRBV12-4	TRBJ1-5	NA	12	NA	CASSFLNQPQHF	TGTGCCAGCAGTTTCCTCAATCAGCCCCAGCATTTT
TRBV15	TRBJ1-4	TRBD1	15	NA	CATSRPGQDNEKLFF	TGTGCCACCAGCAGACCGGGACAGGATAATGAAAAACTGTTTTTT
TRBV25-1	TRBJ2-7	NA	13	once	CASRPAGSYEQYF	TGTGCCAGCAGACCGGCAGGGTCCTACGAGCAGTACTTC
TRBV29-1	TRBJ2-1	NA	14	NA	CSVEKPSSYNEQFF	TGCAGCGTTGAGAAACCGAGCTCCTACAATGAGCAGTTCTTC
TRBV20-1	TRBJ2-2	NA	18	few	CSASGGGQLRESTGELFF	TGCAGTGCTAGTGGGGGAGGCCAGCTACGAGAATCCACCGGGGAGCTGTTTTTT
TRBV10-3	TRBJ1-1	TRBD1	14	NA	CAISVQGGVPEAFF	TGTGCCATCAGTGTTCAGGGGGGAGTTCCTGAAGCTTTCTTT
TRBV10-2	TRBJ2-7	TRBD2	15	once	CASRVGLAGGYEQYF	TGCGCCAGCAGGGTTGGACTAGCGGGAGGGTACGAGCAGTACTTC
TRBV3-1/TRBV3-2	TRBJ2-3	NA	14	once	CASSHSHRGDTQYF	TGTGCCAGCAGCCACTCCCATCGAGGGGATACGCAGTATTTT
TRBV6-6	TRBJ2-4	NA	13	NA	CASSAGAKNIQYF	TGTGCCAGCAGCGCCGGGGCCAAAAACATTCAGTACTTC
TRBV7-2	TRBJ2-1	NA	17	NA	CASSLDPLVRLNNEQFF	TGTGCCAGCAGCTTAGACCCACTAGTTCGGTTAAACAATGAGCAGTTCTTC
TRBV29-1	TRBJ2-1	TRBD2	12	NA	CSVRTSGNEQFF	TGCAGCGTACGGACTAGTGGCAATGAGCAGTTCTTC
TRBV24-1	TRBJ2-1	NA	15	NA	CATSDRLSGADEQFF	TGTGCCACCAGTGATCGACTCTCAGGGGCTGATGAGCAGTTCTTC
TRBV10-2	TRBJ2-3	TRBD2	17	NA	CASRGLAGGGHGDTQYF	TGCGCCAGCAGGGGACTAGCGGGAGGGGGGCACGGCGATACGCAGTATTTT
TRBV7-9	TRBJ2-7	TRBD2	17	once	CASSSLGTSGRAGEQYF	TGTGCCAGCAGCTCCCTTGGGACTAGCGGGAGGGCCGGGGAGCAGTACTTC
TRBV2	TRBJ2-1	TRBD1	15	NA	CASSDPTGGLDEQFF	TGTGCCAGCAGTGATCCGACAGGGGGGCTCGATGAGCAGTTCTTC
TRBV25-1	TRBJ2-1	NA	15	once	CASSDQGKGQNEQFF	TGTGCCAGCAGTGACCAGGGGAAGGGGCAGAATGAGCAGTTCTTC
TRBV2	TRBJ2-3	TRBD1	17	NA	CASSYKDRALSTDTQYF	TGTGCCAGCAGCTACAAGGACAGGGCTCTAAGCACAGATACGCAGTATTTT
TRBV11-3	TRBJ2-3	NA	13	NA	CASSLTQGDTQYF	TGTGCCAGCAGCTTAACCCAGGGAGATACGCAGTATTTT
TRBV28	TRBJ2-3	TRBD2	17	NA	CASSLVLAGTPADTQYF	TGTGCCAGCAGTTTGGTGCTAGCGGGCACTCCAGCGGATACGCAGTATTTT
TRBV5-8	TRBJ2-7	TRBD2	19	few	CASSLTGILAGGPIDEQYF	TGTGCCAGCAGCTTGACAGGAATACTAGCGGGAGGGCCTATAGACGAGCAGTACTTC
TRBV2	TRBJ2-4	NA	15	NA	CASSLGDTTQNIQYF	TGTGCCAGCAGTTTAGGGGACACGACACAAAACATTCAGTACTTC
TRBV7-3	TRBJ1-1	TRBD1	13	NA	CASRQGAGTEAFF	TGTGCCAGCAGACAGGGGGCAGGCACTGAAGCTTTCTTT
TRBV4-2	TRBJ2-3	TRBD2	17	NA	CASSQETSGIGGDTQYF	TGTGCCAGCAGCCAAGAAACTAGCGGGATAGGTGGAGATACGCAGTATTTT
TRBV5-1	TRBJ2-5	NA	17	once	CASSLGRQPVVQETQYF	TGCGCCAGCAGCTTGGGTAGACAGCCGGTGGTCCAAGAGACCCAGTACTTC